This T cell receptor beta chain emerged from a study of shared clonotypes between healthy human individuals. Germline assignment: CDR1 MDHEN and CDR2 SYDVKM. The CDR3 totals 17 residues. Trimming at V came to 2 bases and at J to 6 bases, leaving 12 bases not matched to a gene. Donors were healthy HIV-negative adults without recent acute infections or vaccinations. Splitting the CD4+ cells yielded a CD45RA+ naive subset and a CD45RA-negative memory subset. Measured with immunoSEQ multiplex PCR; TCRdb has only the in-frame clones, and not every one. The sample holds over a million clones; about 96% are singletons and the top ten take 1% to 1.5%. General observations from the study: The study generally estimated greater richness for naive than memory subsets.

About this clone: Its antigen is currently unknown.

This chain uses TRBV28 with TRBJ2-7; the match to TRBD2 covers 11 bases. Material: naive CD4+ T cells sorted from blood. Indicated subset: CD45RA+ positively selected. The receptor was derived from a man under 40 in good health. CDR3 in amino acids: CASSLTSVRLAGGEQYF. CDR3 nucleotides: TGTGCCAGCAGTTTAACCTCCGTCCGGCTAGCGGGAGGCGAGCAGTACTTC.